These 27 T cell receptor beta chains share one sample of origin, sequenced in a study of shared clonotypes between healthy human individuals. The naive CD8 subset, CD45RO-negative cells positively selected for CCR7, excluded terminally differentiated effector memory CD45RA+ cells. The protocol was immunoSEQ multiplex PCR, while the TCRdb copy is restricted to in-frame clones and leaves out a portion. This table has 1.5 million to 2.5 million clones, roughly 95% appearing once. The material sequenced was naive CD8+ T cells sorted from blood. These receptor sequences come from a man younger than 30 in good health.

The rearrangement uses TRBV13 and TRBJ1-4; no firm D call. The CDR3 has 13 residues. From germline, CDR1 is PRHDT and CDR2 FYEKMQ (reference sequence). V shed 4 bases and J shed 8 bases, with 11 bases lying between them. DNA of the CDR3: TGTGCCAGCAGCTGGACCGCCGACGAAAAACTGTTTTTT. This sequence encodes CASSWTADEKLFF.

About this clone itself: Other nucleotide sequences in the sample specify the same CDR3. The rearrangement joins TRBV5-6 to TRBJ1-5, with unresolved D. Germline V gives CDR1 SGHDT, CDR2 YYEEEE. This CDR3 contains 13 residues. V lost 0 bases to trimming and J lost 4 bases, with 5 bases between them. Here the CDR3 reads CASSLGPNQPQHF. The CDR3 region has the DNA TGTGCCAGCAGCTTGGGCCCTAATCAGCCCCAGCATTTT.

V gene TRBV9 combines with J gene TRBJ2-3; the D is unclear. Germline V gene lookup returns CDR1 SGDLS and CDR2 YYNGEE. V lost 0 bases, J lost 2 bases, and 10 bases lay in between. The CDR3 loop spans 15 amino acids. The CDR3 sequence: CASSVEDGPTDTQYF. The DNA of the CDR3 is TGTGCCAGCAGCGTAGAGGACGGCCCCACAGATACGCAGTATTTT.

The J gene is TRBJ2-1, the V gene TRBV25-1, with D possibly TRBD2 on 5 matching bases. V lost 2 bases to trimming and J lost 6 bases, with 14 bases between them. Germline-derived CDR1 and CDR2 are MGHDK and SYGVNS. CDR3 length: 15 residues. The CDR3 DNA reads TGTGCCAGCAGTGAAGAACCCTCAGCGGTCAATGAGCAGTTCTTC. Protein product: CASSEEPSAVNEQFF.

The chain couples TRBV6-6 to TRBJ1-6; D not certain. CDR1 is MNHNY, CDR2 SVGAGI, per germline (reference sequence). V was pared by 4 bases and J by 9 bases, with 13 bases between. CDR3 length: 14 amino acids. The CDR3 DNA reads TGTGCCAGCAGTTTCCTTCTTGAGGGTTCACCCCTCCACTTT. Its protein is CASSFLLEGSPLHF.

V gene TRBV5-6 combines with J gene TRBJ2-5, with D tentatively TRBD2 (5 bases). The germline CDR1 and CDR2 sequences are SGHDT and YYEEEE. This CDR3 has 15 residues. Trimming removed 7 bases at V and 4 bases at J, with 20 bases between. The CDR3 region has the DNA TGTGCCAGCGCCTCCTCGCTTAATGAGGGAGAGACCCAGTACTTC. The encoded protein is CASASSLNEGETQYF.

The genes are TRBV6-1 and TRBJ2-3, with TRBD1 as a possible D gene (5 bases). The V and J ends lost 3 bases and 0 bases respectively, with 13 bases between them. Germline V gene lookup returns CDR1 MNHNS and CDR2 SASEGT. The CDR3 spans 16 residues. The chain's CDR3 is CASSDGWGLSTDTQYF. The CDR3 nucleotides read TGTGCCAGCAGTGATGGCTGGGGCCTTAGCACAGATACGCAGTATTTT.

The J gene is TRBJ2-7, the V gene TRBV7-2, with TRBD2 as a possible D gene (6 bases). V lost 5 bases, J lost 3 bases, and 11 bases lay in between. Per the germline V gene, CDR1 is SGHTA and CDR2 is FQGNSA. The CDR3 covers 13 residues. CDR3 nucleotides: TGTGCCAGCAGCCTCCGACTAGTCTACGAGCAGTACTTC. This translates into CASSLRLVYEQYF. The whole variable domain, remainder taken from reference TRBV7-2 and TRBJ2-7, is GAGVSQSPSNKVTEKGKDVELRCDPISGHTALYWYRQSLGQGLEFLIYFQGNSAPDKSGLPSDRFSAERTGGSVSTLTIQRTQQEDSAVYLCASSLRLVYEQYFGPGTRLTVT.

The chain employs TRBV30 and TRBJ1-4; possibly TRBD1 for D (6 bases). The V and J ends lost 4 bases and 7 bases respectively, with 13 bases between them. The CDR3 has 13 amino acids. CDR1 and CDR2 from the germline V gene are GTSNPN and SVGIG (reference sequence). CDR3 DNA: TGTGCCTGGAACAGGGTTTTGGGTGAAAAACTGTTTTTT. Protein: CAWNRVLGEKLFF.

The gene calls are TRBV9 and TRBJ2-2, with a weak D call TRBD1 (6 bases). Trimming left V 4 bases short and J 3 bases short, with 16 bases between. Germline V gene lookup returns CDR1 SGDLS and CDR2 YYNGEE. This CDR3 is built from 16 residues. The CDR3 protein is CASSKPQGLDTGELFF. The CDR3 DNA sequence: TGTGCCAGCAGCAAACCCCAGGGGTTGGACACCGGGGAGCTGTTTTTT. Together with reference TRBV9 and TRBJ2-2, the CDR3 gives the full variable domain: DSGVTQTPKHLITATGQRVTLRCSPRSGDLSVYWYQQSLDQGLQFLIQYYNGEERAKGNILERFSAQQFPDLHSELNLSSLELGDSALYFCASSKPQGLDTGELFFGEGSRLTVL.

This clone was recorded once. J is TRBJ2-5 and V is TRBV10-3; 11 bases match TRBD2. J gave up 5 bases and V 2 bases, and 7 bases lay outside the gene matches. The CDR3 covers 16 residues. Germline V gene sequence: CDR1 ENHRY, CDR2 SYGVKD. For the CDR3, the DNA is TGTGCCATCAGTGAGCTAGCGGGGGGTGGTTTGGAGACCCAGTACTTC. This gives the protein CAISELAGGGLETQYF.

A remark on this clone: This sample includes further DNA sequences coding for the same CDR3. The chain is built from TRBV6-5 and TRBJ1-2; 7 bases fit TRBD1. Germline trimming cut 0 bases from V and 8 bases from J; bases unmatched to any gene: 6. The CDR3 spans 14 residues. The germline gives CDR1 MNHEY, CDR2 SVGAGI. The CDR3 reads CASSYSEGARGYTF. Written as DNA, the CDR3 is TGTGCCAGCAGTTACTCGGAGGGGGCGAGAGGCTACACCTTC.

The chain combines TRBV29-1 with TRBJ2-3, with TRBD2 matching 8 bases. Germline CDR1 and CDR2: SQVTM and ANQGSEA. The ends lost 0 bases at V and 1 base at J; junction bases unmatched: 18. This CDR3 is built from 20 residues. The CDR3 DNA is TGCAGCGTTGAAGATCGGGGGACGTTAGTAGCGGGATGGGGCACAGATACGCAGTATTTT. Its protein is CSVEDRGTLVAGWGTDTQYF.

The genes are TRBV9 and TRBJ2-5, with unresolved D. Germline V CDR1 and CDR2: SGDLS, YYNGEE. Trimming shortened V by 8 bases and J by 0 bases, and 17 bases separated the two germline ends. The CDR3 loop spans 15 amino acids. DNA of the CDR3: TGTGCCAGTTCCGTAAACGGTCGGGACCAAGAGACCCAGTACTTC. Translation: CASSVNGRDQETQYF.

The CDR3 protein is CASSEVTPYEQYF. The CDR3 DNA reads TGTGCCAGCAGTGAAGTAACACCCTACGAGCAGTACTTC. The chain is built from TRBV2 and TRBJ2-7; D call uncertain. Germline lookup yields CDR1 SNHLY and CDR2 FYNNEI. This CDR3 contains 13 residues. Trimming removed 1 base from V and 2 bases from J, with 6 bases in between.

The chain couples TRBV5-8 to TRBJ2-1; no clear D. V gave up 1 base and J gave up 4 bases, with 3 bases separating them. CDR1 and CDR2 from the germline V gene are SGHTS and YDEGEE. The CDR3 runs to 12 residues. This CDR3 reads CASSLKYNEQFF. The CDR3 nucleotides read TGTGCCAGCAGCTTGAAGTACAATGAGCAGTTCTTC. Using reference TRBV5-8 and TRBJ2-1 for the parts outside the CDR3, the full variable domain is EAGVTQSPTHLIKTRGQQATLRCSPISGHTSVYWYQQALGLGLQFLLWYDEGEERNRGNFPPRFSGRQFPNYSSELNVNALELEDSALYLCASSLKYNEQFFGPGTRLTVL.

The chain couples TRBV5-1 to TRBJ1-2; the match to TRBD1 covers 9 bases. The CDR3 totals 16 residues. Germline V gene data show CDR1 as SGHRS and CDR2 as YFSETQ. Unmatched junction bases numbered 14, after V lost 4 bases and J lost 7 bases. The CDR3 reads CASSTGQGILSGGYTF. As DNA, the CDR3 is TGCGCCAGCAGCACTGGACAGGGGATCTTATCTGGTGGCTACACCTTC.

The chain is built from TRBV5-6 and TRBJ2-5; D may match TRBD1 or TRBD2 (5 bases each). V was trimmed by 3 bases and J by 5 bases, leaving 20 bases between them. Germline V gene data show CDR1 as SGHDT and CDR2 as YYEEEE. The CDR3 runs 16 residues. CDR3: CASSSHYGGSGETQYF. The CDR3 coding sequence is TGTGCCAGCAGCTCTCATTACGGAGGATCAGGGGAGACCCAGTACTTC. Based on the CDR3 plus reference TRBV5-6 and TRBJ2-5, the full variable domain is DAGVTQSPTHLIKTRGQQVTLRCSPKSGHDTVSWYQQALGQGPQFIFQYYEEEERQRGNFPDRFSGHQFPNYSSELNVNALLLGDSALYLCASSSHYGGSGETQYFGPGTRLLVL.

The chain is built from TRBV9 and TRBJ1-2; D gene ambiguous. CDR1 is SGDLS, CDR2 YYNGEE, per germline. The length of the CDR3 is 14 residues. Between the trimmed V and J ends, which lost 2 bases and 3 bases, there was a span of 11 bases. The CDR3 nucleotides are TGTGCCAGCAGCGTCTGGGGAGGGTACTATGGCTACACCTTC. Encoded protein: CASSVWGGYYGYTF.

The chain carries TRBV4-1 and TRBJ2-7; TRBD2 is a possible D gene (5 bases). This CDR3 region has 15 residues. CDR1 and CDR2 from the germline V gene are MGHRA and YSYEKL. Trimming removed 4 bases at V and 2 bases at J, with 15 bases between. The CDR3 reads CASSPRSGETYEQYF. The CDR3 DNA follows: TGCGCCAGCAGCCCTAGATCCGGGGAGACCTACGAGCAGTACTTC.

This rearrangement joins TRBV7-8 to TRBJ1-2; D is perhaps TRBD1 (6 bases). CDR1 is SGHVS and CDR2 is FQNEAQ in the germline V gene. V shed 5 bases and J shed 6 bases, with 16 bases lying between them. This CDR3 is built from 14 residues. The CDR3 DNA reads as TGTGCCAGCAGCGGGGACGGGGGCGCGCATGGCTACACCTTC. Its protein product is CASSGDGGAHGYTF.

J is TRBJ1-5 and V is TRBV28, with a weak D call TRBD1 (6 bases). Trimming removed 2 bases at V and 6 bases at J, with 11 bases between. Per the germline V gene, CDR1 is MDHEN and CDR2 is SYDVKM. The CDR3 spans 14 residues. In DNA, the CDR3 is TGTGCCAGCAGTTTAGTGGGGGCAAGTCAGCCCCAGCATTTT. Its protein is CASSLVGASQPQHF.

The chain links TRBV7-9 to TRBJ2-3, with D perhaps given as TRBD1 or TRBD2 (5 bases each). There are 15 residues in the CDR3. Germline assignment: CDR1 SEHNR and CDR2 FQNEAQ (reference sequence). V lost 5 bases and J lost 4, with 16 bases in between. CDR3 sequence reads: CASSGGKRAPDTQYF. The CDR3 DNA sequence: TGTGCCAGCAGCGGGGGAAAGAGGGCTCCAGATACGCAGTATTTT. Using reference TRBV7-9 and TRBJ2-3 for the parts outside the CDR3, the full variable domain is DTGVSQNPRHKITKRGQNVTFRCDPISEHNRLYWYRQTLGQGPEFLTYFQNEAQLEKSRLLSDRFSAERPKGSFSTLEIQRTEQGDSAMYLCASSGGKRAPDTQYFGPGTRLTVL.

The gene calls are TRBV7-9 and TRBJ2-1; perhaps TRBD2 as D (6 bases). Germline V gene data show CDR1 as SEHNR and CDR2 as FQNEAQ (reference sequence). V lost 8 bases and J lost 9, with 14 bases in between. The CDR3 loop spans 12 amino acids. This CDR3 reads CASGWEAGEQFF. In DNA form, the CDR3 reads TGTGCCAGCGGTTGGGAGGCGGGTGAGCAGTTCTTC.

This clone has only one observation. The chain is built from TRBV6-1 and TRBJ2-7; perhaps TRBD1 as D (5 bases). The V gene lost 2 bases and the J gene lost 1 base, with 12 bases spanning the gap. CDR3 length: 15 amino acids. Germline values: CDR1 MNHNS, CDR2 SASEGT. This CDR3 is CASSETVGLSYEQYF. The DNA for the CDR3 is TGTGCCAGCAGTGAAACCGTGGGGCTTTCCTACGAGCAGTACTTC.

CDR3 DNA: TGTGCCAGCAGCCATCGACAGGGTGGGTCCTACGAGCAGTACTTC. This codes for CASSHRQGGSYEQYF. The rearrangement joins TRBV21-1 to TRBJ2-7; the table's D gene call, TRBD1, was not cross checked with the DNA. TRBV21-1 is a documented pseudogene. CDR3 length equals 15 residues.

This chain uses TRBV5-8 with TRBJ1-2, with a tentative D call TRBD1 (6 bases). The CDR3 spans 17 residues. V was shortened by 2 bases and J by 2 bases, with 19 bases between the two germline ends. CDR1 and CDR2 from the germline V gene are SGHTS and YDEGEE. The DNA of the CDR3 is TGTGCCAGCAGCTTTGGACAGAAGACGGCAGCCAACTATGGCTACACCTTC. Amino acids: CASSFGQKTAANYGYTF.